What follows are 8 T cell receptor beta chains derived from one specimen sequenced in a study of vaccination effects on CD4 cells after COVID-19. These receptors lack a known antigen. The table came from immunoSEQ multiplex PCR; TCRdb's copy has only in-frame clones and leaves some out. Among about 32,000 clones listed, 72% were seen once. Prior to sequencing, the ViraFEST assay stimulated PBMC with viral peptide pools, which expanded the antigen-specific CD4+ T cells. The culture ran for approximately 10 days, and then CD4+ T cells were isolated. Each participant received a vaccine that was either BNT162b2 or mRNA-1273, given as two doses. This material consisted of CD4+ T cells from PBMCs cultured with HCoV-229E spike peptides, taken after COVID-19 vaccination. These receptors were taken from a human donor who received a COVID-19 vaccine.

This chain connects TRBV24-1 to TRBJ2-7; TRBD1 might be the D (5 bases). Germline V gene data show CDR1 as KGHDR and CDR2 as SFDVKD. V dropped 0 bases and J dropped 3 bases, with 17 bases sitting between them. The length of the CDR3 is 17 residues. The CDR3 DNA sequence: TGTGCCACCAGTGATTTGGGGGCAGGCAAGAGATTCTACGAGCAGTACTTC. The encoded protein is CATSDLGAGKRFYEQYF.

The chain joins TRBV19 to TRBJ2-7; 9 bases match TRBD1. Trimming at V came to 3 bases and at J to 3 bases, leaving 6 bases not matched to a gene. This CDR3 is built from 15 residues. The germline V gene encodes CDR1 LNHDA and CDR2 SQIVND (reference sequence). The CDR3 sequence is CASSMGQGSYYEQYF. The CDR3 DNA is TGTGCCAGTAGTATGGGACAGGGAAGTTACTACGAGCAGTACTTC.

J is TRBJ2-3 and V is TRBV2, with 9 bases aligning to TRBD2. V lost 6 bases, J lost 0 bases, and 10 bases stayed unmatched. The CDR3 runs to 17 residues. From germline, CDR1 is SNHLY and CDR2 FYNNEI. CDR3 coding DNA: TGTGCCAGCAGGTTAGGACCGGGACTAGCAAGCACAGATACGCAGTATTTT. Encoded protein: CASRLGPGLASTDTQYF.

The chain couples TRBV19 to TRBJ2-7; 11 positions match TRBD2. Germline trimming cut 6 bases from V and 4 bases from J; bases unmatched to any gene: 20. Germline assignment: CDR1 LNHDA and CDR2 SQIVND (reference sequence). The CDR3 spans 19 residues. CDR3 in amino acids: CASSSDPPQLAGGKYEQYF. Written as DNA, the CDR3 is TGTGCCAGTAGCTCGGACCCACCTCAGCTAGCGGGAGGAAAGTACGAGCAGTACTTC.

The rearrangement uses TRBV14 and TRBJ1-3; D remains ambiguous. The CDR3 extends over 14 amino acids. Trimming left V 6 bases short and J 3 bases short, with 12 bases between. Germline-derived CDR1 and CDR2 are SGHDN and FVKESK. The CDR3 DNA reads TGTGCCAGCAGTCAACGAAGTTTTGGAAACACCATATATTTT. It yields the protein CASSQRSFGNTIYF.

J is TRBJ1-4 and V is TRBV5-5, with D unresolved. Looked up from germline, CDR1 is SGHKS and CDR2 is YYEKEE (reference sequence). The CDR3 consists of 17 residues. V was pared by 2 bases and J by 7 bases, with 21 bases between. The CDR3 reads CASSFAGLGISGEKLFF. Written as DNA, the CDR3 is TGTGCCAGCAGCTTCGCTGGACTTGGGATTTCGGGTGAAAAACTGTTTTTT. The variable domain in full, with the rest retrieved from reference TRBV5-5 and TRBJ1-4, is DAGVTQSPTHLIKTRGQQVTLRCSPISGHKSVSWYQQVLGQGPQFIFQYYEKEERGRGNFPDRFSARQFPNYSSELNVNALLLGDSALYLCASSFAGLGISGEKLFFGSGTQLSVL.

The chain uses TRBV2 and TRBJ1-5, with a tentative D call TRBD1 (5 bases). Germline CDR1 is SNHLY and CDR2 is FYNNEI. V was clipped by 5 bases and J by 2 bases, with 10 bases between them. The CDR3 length is 14 residues. The chain's CDR3 is CASSTGTRNQPQHF. The CDR3 DNA reads as TGTGCCAGCAGTACCGGGACCCGCAATCAGCCCCAGCATTTT.

This sequence joins TRBV5-1 and TRBJ2-1; the D is unclear. The germline V and J ends were trimmed by 0 bases and 12 bases, with 13 bases remaining between them. Germline V gene data show CDR1 as SGHRS and CDR2 as YFSETQ. The CDR3 length is 13 residues. The CDR3 sequence is CASSLASEVPQFF. CDR3 DNA sequence: TGCGCCAGCAGCTTGGCATCCGAGGTGCCGCAGTTCTTC.